This T cell receptor (beta chain) was captured in a study of OX40 agonist ivuxolimab in advanced cancers. Background on the study: Clinicians treated patients with ivuxolimab, an agonistic anti-OX40 (CD134) antibody.

Deletions cut 3 bases from V and 2 bases from J, with 5 bases between. In germline, CDR1 is SNHLY, CDR2 FYNNEI. The CDR3 contains 12 residues. Libraries were prepared by immunoSEQ multiplex PCR; TCRdb keeps only in-frame clonotypes and omits some of them. There are 50,000 to 70,000 clones in the sample; about 90% occur only once, and about 12% lies in the top ten. Source: CD4+ or CD8+ T cells sorted from blood, taken in a trial of the OX40 agonist ivuxolimab. The source of this sequence is an adult with an advanced solid tumor such as melanoma, head and neck, liver or kidney cancer. The genes are TRBV2 and TRBJ2-7; D uncertain. The CDR3 loop is CASSDSPYEQYF. CDR3 in DNA: TGTGCCAGCAGTGACTCCCCCTACGAGCAGTACTTC. Together with reference TRBV2 and TRBJ2-7, the CDR3 gives the full variable domain: EPEVTQTPSHQVTQMGQEVILRCVPISNHLYFYWYRQILGQKVEFLVSFYNNEISEKSEIFDDQFSVERPDGSNFTLKIRSTKLEDSAMYFCASSDSPYEQYFGPGTRLTVT.